This entry concerns a single T cell receptor (beta chain). V lost 2 bases and J 7 bases, leaving 9 bases between the germline ends. Germline V gene lookup returns CDR1 SNHLY and CDR2 FYNNEI. This CDR3 contains 12 residues. This table comes from immunoSEQ multiplex PCR, and its TCRdb copy is limited to in-frame clones, with some not included. The profile shows more than 50,000 clones, approximately 88% of them singletons. These data originate in a study of blood T cell repertoires in COVID-19. The V gene is TRBV2, the J gene TRBJ2-7; TRBD2 is a possible D gene (5 bases). The origin of this receptor is a human donor in a cohort sampled during active COVID-19. The sequenced sample consisted of peripheral blood. The CDR3 DNA sequence: TGTGCCAGCAGTGAATCAACGGGAGAGCAGTACTTC. The encoded protein is CASSESTGEQYF.